What follows are 5 T cell receptor beta chains derived from one specimen sequenced in a study of shared clonotypes between healthy human individuals. Repertoires were generated with immunoSEQ multiplex PCR, while TCRdb's copy carries only in-frame clones and drops some. The table has around 2.3 million clones, approximately 96% seen once; the top ten hold roughly 0.13%. The sample was naive CD4+ T cells sorted from blood. Subset specified: CD45RA+ positively selected. These receptors were taken from a man between 18 and 29 years old in good health.

The chain links TRBV7-2 to TRBJ2-3, with TRBD2 as a possible D gene (5 bases). This CDR3 contains 11 residues. Trimming pared 5 bases from V and 10 bases from J, leaving 10 bases between. CDR1 and CDR2 from the germline V gene are SGHTA and FQGNSA. CDR3 amino acids: CASSARTSQYF. The CDR3 DNA reads as TGTGCCAGCAGCGCTCGGACTTCGCAGTATTTT.

The V call is TRBV12-5, the J call TRBJ2-2; a weak D match, TRBD1 (6 bases). Trimming cost V 0 bases and J 1 base, with 6 bases left between them. The germline V gene has CDR1 LGHNT and CDR2 FRNRAP. The CDR3 is made up of 15 amino acids. Written as DNA, the CDR3 is TGTGCTAGTGGTTTGGTACAGGGGAACACCGGGGAGCTGTTTTTT. Amino acids: CASGLVQGNTGELFF.

The chain recombines TRBV7-9 with TRBJ2-7; TRBD2 matches at 9 bases. The CDR3 runs 16 residues. V shed 5 bases, J shed 2 bases, and the junction held 10 bases outside the gene matches. Germline CDR1 reads SEHNR; CDR2 reads FQNEAQ (reference sequence). The CDR3 DNA reads TGTGCCAGCAGCCCCGGCGGGACTAGCAGACCCTACGAGCAGTACTTC. This encodes CASSPGGTSRPYEQYF.

This clone was seen once. This chain uses TRBV5-1 with TRBJ2-1; 7 bases line up with TRBD1. CDR3 length equals 16 residues. J was trimmed by 0 bases and V by 0 bases; bases with no gene match: 3. Germline V gene lookup returns CDR1 SGHRS and CDR2 YFSETQ. The DNA of the CDR3 is TGCGCCAGCAGCTTGGGGGGACAGACCTCCTACAATGAGCAGTTCTTC. This sequence encodes CASSLGGQTSYNEQFF.

This chain connects TRBV6-1 to TRBJ1-2; D is unresolved. The ends were cut back, 6 bases at V and 8 bases at J, with 13 bases in the middle. CDR1 and CDR2 (germline): MNHNS, SASEGT. CDR3 length: 12 amino acids. The CDR3 protein is CASREPPAGYTF. The CDR3 coding sequence is TGTGCCAGCAGGGAACCCCCAGCCGGCTACACCTTC.